These 4 T cell receptor beta chains were all obtained from the same sample, sequenced in a study of OX40 agonist ivuxolimab in advanced cancers. Profiling relied on immunoSEQ multiplex PCR, and the TCRdb table lists in-frame clones only, not all of them. The sample has roughly 76,000 clones, 75% to 90% seen once. The sequencing here drew on CD4+ or CD8+ T cells sorted from blood, taken in a trial of the OX40 agonist ivuxolimab. Receptors were obtained from an adult with an advanced solid tumor such as melanoma, head and neck, liver or kidney cancer.

The chain combines TRBV29-1 with TRBJ2-7; D is undetermined. The germline V and J ends were trimmed by 3 bases and 3 bases, with 15 bases remaining between them. In germline, CDR1 is SQVTM, CDR2 ANQGSEA. The CDR3 extends over 14 amino acids. The CDR3 DNA is TGCAGCGTTGACAAGAGCCAGAAAGGCTACGAGCAGTACTTC. It yields the protein CSVDKSQKGYEQYF.

This chain joins TRBV5-1 and TRBJ2-2; 7 bases map to TRBD2. V shed 8 bases and J 11 bases; nucleotides not matched to a gene: 6. In germline, CDR1 is SGHRS, CDR2 YFSETQ. This CDR3 contains 11 residues. The CDR3, as DNA: TGCGCCAGTGGGGGGGTCGGAGAGCTGTTTTTT. Its protein is CASGGVGELFF.

The CDR3 DNA is TGTGCCAGCAGACTCGTCGCCTACGAGCAGTACTTC. Its protein product is CASRLVAYEQYF. The V and J genes are TRBV2 and TRBJ2-7; D is ambiguous. V was pared by 6 bases and J by 2 bases, with 8 bases between. This CDR3 comprises 12 residues. In germline, CDR1 is SNHLY, CDR2 FYNNEI.

The gene calls are TRBV9 and TRBJ2-1; no clear D. Germline CDR1 is SGDLS and CDR2 is YYNGEE. The germline V and J ends were trimmed by 0 bases and 0 bases, with 16 bases remaining between them. The CDR3 length is 18 residues. DNA of the CDR3: TGTGCCAGCAGCGTAGGGCTAGACCCCTCCAACTCCTACAATGAGCAGTTCTTC. Protein product: CASSVGLDPSNSYNEQFF.